One sample yielded the 3 T cell receptor beta chains listed below, sequenced in a study of OX40 agonist ivuxolimab in advanced cancers. The method was immunoSEQ multiplex PCR; TCRdb's version includes in-frame clones alone and lacks a portion of them. The profile shows tens of thousands of clones, around 85% of them singletons. Specimen: CD4+ or CD8+ T cells sorted from blood, collected in a trial of the OX40 agonist ivuxolimab. These receptors were collected from an adult with an advanced solid tumor such as melanoma, head and neck, liver or kidney cancer.

This clone appeared once. This chain uses TRBV11-2 with TRBJ2-3, with D possibly being TRBD1 (6 bases). Trimming cost V 6 bases and J 1 base, with 23 bases left between them. There are 18 residues in the CDR3. Germline lookup yields CDR1 SGHAT and CDR2 FQNNGV. The chain's CDR3 is CASRYLWGRREGTDTQYF. CDR3 sequence (DNA): TGTGCCAGCAGATACCTCTGGGGGCGACGCGAGGGCACAGATACGCAGTATTTT. Drawing the rest from reference TRBV11-2 and TRBJ2-3, the complete variable domain is EAGVAQSPRYKIIEKRQSVAFWCNPISGHATLYWYQQILGQGPKLLIQFQNNGVVDDSQLPKDRFSAERLKGVDSTLKIQPAKLEDSAVYLCASRYLWGRREGTDTQYFGPGTRLTVL.

The CDR3 sequence: CASSEGQSNHGYTF. The CDR3 region has the DNA TGCGCCAGCAGCGAGGGACAGTCAAACCATGGCTACACCTTC. The rearrangement links TRBV10-2 to TRBJ1-2, with TRBD1 identical over 7 bases. V lost 6 bases and J lost 6; bases outside the gene matches: 10. CDR3 length equals 14 residues. CDR1 WSHSY and CDR2 SAAADI come from the germline V gene.

A single count supports this clone. The J gene is TRBJ2-3, the V gene TRBV11-2; TRBD2 agrees at 7 bases. In germline, CDR1 is SGHAT, CDR2 FQNNGV. V dropped 5 bases and J dropped 6; count of bases not matched to a gene: 17. The CDR3 runs to 17 residues. CDR3 loop: CASSRAGLAGPLDTQYF. The DNA of the CDR3 is TGTGCCAGCAGCCGGGCTGGCTTAGCGGGCCCGCTGGATACGCAGTATTTT.